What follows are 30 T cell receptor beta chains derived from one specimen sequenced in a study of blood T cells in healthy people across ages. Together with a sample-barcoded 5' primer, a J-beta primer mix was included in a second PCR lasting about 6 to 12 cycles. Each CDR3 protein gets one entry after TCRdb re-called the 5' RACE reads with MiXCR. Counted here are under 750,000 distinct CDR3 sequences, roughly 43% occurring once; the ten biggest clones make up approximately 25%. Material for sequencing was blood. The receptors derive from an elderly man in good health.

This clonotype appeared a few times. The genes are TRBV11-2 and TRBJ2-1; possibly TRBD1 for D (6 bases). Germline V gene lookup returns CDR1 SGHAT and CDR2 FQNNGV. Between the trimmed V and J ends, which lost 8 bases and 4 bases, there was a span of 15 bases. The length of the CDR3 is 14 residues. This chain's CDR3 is CASGGLQGYNEQFF. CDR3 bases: TGTGCCAGCGGAGGATTACAGGGATACAATGAGCAGTTCTTC.

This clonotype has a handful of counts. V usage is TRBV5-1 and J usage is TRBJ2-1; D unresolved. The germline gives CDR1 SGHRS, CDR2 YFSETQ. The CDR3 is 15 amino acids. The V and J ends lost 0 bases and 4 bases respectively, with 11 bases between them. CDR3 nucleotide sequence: TGCGCCAGCAGCTTGGATGGGTGGGGATACAATGAGCAGTTCTTC. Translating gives CASSLDGWGYNEQFF.

CDR3 amino acids: CASSSGGQGVNEQFF. The DNA for the CDR3 is TGCGCCAGCAGCTCCGGGGGACAGGGGGTCAATGAGCAGTTCTTC. This sequence joins TRBV5-1 and TRBJ2-1; 11 nucleotides line up with TRBD1. The CDR3 is 15 residues long. In germline, CDR1 is SGHRS, CDR2 YFSETQ. Trimming took 3 bases from V and 6 from J; bases not matched to a gene: 5.

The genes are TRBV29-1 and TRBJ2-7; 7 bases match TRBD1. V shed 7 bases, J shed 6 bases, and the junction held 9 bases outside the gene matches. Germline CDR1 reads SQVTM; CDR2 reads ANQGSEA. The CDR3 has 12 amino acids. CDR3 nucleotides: TGCAGCGCCGCGACAGGGCGCGGCGAGCAGTACTTC. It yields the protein CSAATGRGEQYF.

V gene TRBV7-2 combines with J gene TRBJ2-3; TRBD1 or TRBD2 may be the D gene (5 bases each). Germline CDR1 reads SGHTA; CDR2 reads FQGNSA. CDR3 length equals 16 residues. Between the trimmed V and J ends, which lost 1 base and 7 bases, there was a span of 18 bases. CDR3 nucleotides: TGTGCCAGCAGCTTAGGTGGGACGCGACCCGGAAATACGCAGTATTTT. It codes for CASSLGGTRPGNTQYF.

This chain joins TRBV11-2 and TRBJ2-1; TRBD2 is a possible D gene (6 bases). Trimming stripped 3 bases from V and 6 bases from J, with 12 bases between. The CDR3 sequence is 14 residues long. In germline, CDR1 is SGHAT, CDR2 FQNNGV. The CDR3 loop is CASSFMRDPNEQFF. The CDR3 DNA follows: TGTGCCAGCAGCTTTATGCGGGACCCCAATGAGCAGTTCTTC. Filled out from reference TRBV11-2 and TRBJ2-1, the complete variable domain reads EAGVAQSPRYKIIEKRQSVAFWCNPISGHATLYWYQQILGQGPKLLIQFQNNGVVDDSQLPKDRFSAERLKGVDSTLKIQPAKLEDSAVYLCASSFMRDPNEQFFGPGTRLTVL.

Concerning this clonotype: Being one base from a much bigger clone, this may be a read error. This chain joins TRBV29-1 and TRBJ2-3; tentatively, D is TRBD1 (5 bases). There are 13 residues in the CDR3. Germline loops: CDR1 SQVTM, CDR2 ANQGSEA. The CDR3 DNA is TGCGGCCTTATAGGGGTCGACACAGATACGCAGTATTTT. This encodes CGLIGVDTDTQYF.

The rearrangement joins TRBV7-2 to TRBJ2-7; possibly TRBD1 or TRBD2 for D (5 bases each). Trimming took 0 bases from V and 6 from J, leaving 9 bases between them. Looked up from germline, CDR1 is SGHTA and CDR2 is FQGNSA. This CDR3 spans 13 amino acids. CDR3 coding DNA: TGTGCCAGCAGCTTAGCGGGGGTCCCCGAGCAGTACTTC. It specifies CASSLAGVPEQYF. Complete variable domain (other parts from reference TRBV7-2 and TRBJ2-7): GAGVSQSPSNKVTEKGKDVELRCDPISGHTALYWYRQSLGQGLEFLIYFQGNSAPDKSGLPSDRFSAERTGGSVSTLTIQRTQQEDSAVYLCASSLAGVPEQYFGPGTRLTVT.

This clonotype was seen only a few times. CDR3 nucleotides: TGTGCCAGCAGCTTAAGCAGGGGGAACACCGGGGAGCTGTTTTTT. It translates to CASSLSRGNTGELFF. This chain connects TRBV7-3 to TRBJ2-2; perhaps TRBD1 as D (6 bases). Trimming removed 1 base at V and 1 base at J, with 7 bases between. Germline V gene lookup returns CDR1 SGHTA and CDR2 FQGTGA. CDR3 size: 15 residues.

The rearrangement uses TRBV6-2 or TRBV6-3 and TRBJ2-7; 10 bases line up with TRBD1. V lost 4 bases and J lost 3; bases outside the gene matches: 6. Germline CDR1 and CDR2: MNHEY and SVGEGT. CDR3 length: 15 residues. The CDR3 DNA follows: TGTGCCAGCAGTTCCCCTGGGACAGGGGTCTACGAGCAGTACTTC. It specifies CASSSPGTGVYEQYF.

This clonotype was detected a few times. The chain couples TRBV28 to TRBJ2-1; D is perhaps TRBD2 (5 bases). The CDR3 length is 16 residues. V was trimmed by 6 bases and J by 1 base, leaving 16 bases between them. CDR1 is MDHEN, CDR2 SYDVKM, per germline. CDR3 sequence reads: CASSPWRGGSYNEQFF. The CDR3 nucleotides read TGTGCCAGCAGCCCCTGGAGAGGCGGGTCCTACAATGAGCAGTTCTTC. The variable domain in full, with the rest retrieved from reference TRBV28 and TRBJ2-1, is DVKVTQSSRYLVKRTGEKVFLECVQDMDHENMFWYRQDPGLGLRLIYFSYDVKMKEKGDIPEGYSVSREKKERFSLILESASTNQTSMYLCASSPWRGGSYNEQFFGPGTRLTVL.

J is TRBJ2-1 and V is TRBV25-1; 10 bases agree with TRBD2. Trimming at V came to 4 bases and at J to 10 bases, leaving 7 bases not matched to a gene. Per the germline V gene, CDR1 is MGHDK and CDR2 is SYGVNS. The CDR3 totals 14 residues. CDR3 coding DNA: TGTGCCAGCAGTGTAGCGGGAGGCCCCTTCGAGCAGTTCTTC. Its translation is CASSVAGGPFEQFF. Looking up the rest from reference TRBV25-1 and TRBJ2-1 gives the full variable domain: EADIYQTPRYLVIGTGKKITLECSQTMGHDKMYWYQQDPGMELHLIHYSYGVNSTEKGDLSSESTVSRIRTEHFPLTLESARPSHTSQYLCASSVAGGPFEQFFGPGTRLTVL.

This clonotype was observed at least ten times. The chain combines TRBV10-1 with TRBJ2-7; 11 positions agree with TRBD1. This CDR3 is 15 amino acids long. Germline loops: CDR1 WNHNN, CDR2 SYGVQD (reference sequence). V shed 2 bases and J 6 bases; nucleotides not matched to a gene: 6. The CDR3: CASSEPGQGVVEQYF. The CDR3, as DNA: TGCGCCAGCAGTGAGCCGGGACAGGGGGTTGTCGAGCAGTACTTC.

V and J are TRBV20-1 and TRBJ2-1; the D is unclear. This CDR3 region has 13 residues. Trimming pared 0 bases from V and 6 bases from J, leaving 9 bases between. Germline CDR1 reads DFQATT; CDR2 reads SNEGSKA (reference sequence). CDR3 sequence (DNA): TGCAGTGCTAGAGAGGGTAGTGTCAATGAGCAGTTCTTC. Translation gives CSAREGSVNEQFF.

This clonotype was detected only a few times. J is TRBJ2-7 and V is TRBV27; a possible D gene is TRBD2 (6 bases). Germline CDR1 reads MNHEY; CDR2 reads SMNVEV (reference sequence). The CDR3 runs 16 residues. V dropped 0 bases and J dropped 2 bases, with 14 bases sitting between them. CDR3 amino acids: CASSLSRGLRTYEQYF. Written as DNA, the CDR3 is TGTGCCAGCAGTTTATCCCGGGGACTCAGAACCTACGAGCAGTACTTC.

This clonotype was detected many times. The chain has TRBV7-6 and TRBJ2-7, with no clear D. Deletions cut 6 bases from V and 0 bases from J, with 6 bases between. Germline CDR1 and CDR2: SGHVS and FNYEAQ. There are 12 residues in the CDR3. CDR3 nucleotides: TGTGCCAGCAGTGGAGACTCCTACGAGCAGTACTTC. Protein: CASSGDSYEQYF.

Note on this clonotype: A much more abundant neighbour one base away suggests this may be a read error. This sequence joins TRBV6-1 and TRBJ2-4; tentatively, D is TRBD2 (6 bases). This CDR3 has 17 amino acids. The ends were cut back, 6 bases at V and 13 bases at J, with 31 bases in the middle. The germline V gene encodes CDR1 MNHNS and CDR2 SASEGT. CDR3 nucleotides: TGTGCCAGCAGCAAACCGAAGGGACTCTATATTTACAATGAGCAGTACTTC. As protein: CASSKPKGLYIYNEQYF.

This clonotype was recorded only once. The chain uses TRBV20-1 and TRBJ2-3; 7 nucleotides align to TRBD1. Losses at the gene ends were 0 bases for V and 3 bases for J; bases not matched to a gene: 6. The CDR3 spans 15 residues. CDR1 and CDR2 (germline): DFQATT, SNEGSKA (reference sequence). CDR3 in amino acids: CSARDTQTGTDTQYF. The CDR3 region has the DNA TGCAGTGCTAGAGATACCCAGACAGGGACAGATACGCAGTATTTT.

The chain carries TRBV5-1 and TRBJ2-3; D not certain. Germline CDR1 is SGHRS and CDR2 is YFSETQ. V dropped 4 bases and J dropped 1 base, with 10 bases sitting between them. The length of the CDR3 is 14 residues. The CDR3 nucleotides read TGCGCCAGCAGCGAAGCTCGGGGCACAGATACGCAGTATTTT. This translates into CASSEARGTDTQYF.

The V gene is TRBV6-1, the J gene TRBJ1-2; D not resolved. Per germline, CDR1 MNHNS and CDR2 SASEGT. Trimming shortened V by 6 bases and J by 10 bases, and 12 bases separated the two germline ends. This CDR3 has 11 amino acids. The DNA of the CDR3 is TGTGCCAGCAGCCCCGAGAGGGCCTACACCTTC. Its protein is CASSPERAYTF.

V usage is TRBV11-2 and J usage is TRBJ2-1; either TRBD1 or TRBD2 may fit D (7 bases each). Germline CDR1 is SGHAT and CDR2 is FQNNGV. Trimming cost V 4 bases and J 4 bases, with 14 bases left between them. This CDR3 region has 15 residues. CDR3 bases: TGTGCCAGCAGCTGGGAGGGGGCCGAATACAATGAGCAGTTCTTC. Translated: CASSWEGAEYNEQFF.

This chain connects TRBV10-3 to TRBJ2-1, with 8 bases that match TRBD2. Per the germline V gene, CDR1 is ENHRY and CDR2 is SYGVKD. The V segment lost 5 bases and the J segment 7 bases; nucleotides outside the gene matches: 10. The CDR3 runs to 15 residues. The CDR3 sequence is CAISIISGEGNEQFF. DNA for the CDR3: TGTGCCATCAGTATAATTAGCGGGGAGGGGAATGAGCAGTTCTTC.

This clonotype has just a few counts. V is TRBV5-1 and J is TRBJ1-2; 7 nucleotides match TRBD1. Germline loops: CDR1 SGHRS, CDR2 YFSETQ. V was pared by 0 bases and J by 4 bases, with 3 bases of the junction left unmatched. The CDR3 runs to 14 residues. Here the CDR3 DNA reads TGCGCCAGCAGCTTGGTACAGGGGCTCTATGGCTACACCTTC. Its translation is CASSLVQGLYGYTF.

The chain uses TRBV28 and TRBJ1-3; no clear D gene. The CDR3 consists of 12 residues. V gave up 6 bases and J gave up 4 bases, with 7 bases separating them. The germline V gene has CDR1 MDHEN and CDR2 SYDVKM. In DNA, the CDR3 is TGTGCCAGCAGGACGAGCGGAAACACCATATATTTT. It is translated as CASRTSGNTIYF.

This CDR3 is CASSLENRGTDTQYF. CDR3 bases: TGTGCCAGCAGTTTAGAGAACAGGGGAACAGATACGCAGTATTTT. The V gene is TRBV28, the J gene TRBJ2-3, with 7 bases lining up with TRBD1. CDR3 length equals 15 residues. J lost 3 bases, V lost 2 bases, and 5 bases had no gene match. Germline V lookup: CDR1 MDHEN, CDR2 SYDVKM. Using reference TRBV28 and TRBJ2-3 for the parts outside the CDR3, the full variable domain is DVKVTQSSRYLVKRTGEKVFLECVQDMDHENMFWYRQDPGLGLRLIYFSYDVKMKEKGDIPEGYSVSREKKERFSLILESASTNQTSMYLCASSLENRGTDTQYFGPGTRLTVL.

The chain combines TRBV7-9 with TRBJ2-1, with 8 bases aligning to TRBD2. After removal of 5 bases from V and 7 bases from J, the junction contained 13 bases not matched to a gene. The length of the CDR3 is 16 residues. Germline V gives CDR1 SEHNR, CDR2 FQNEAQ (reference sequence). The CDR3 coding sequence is TGTGCCAGCAGCGTCCCGACGGGGGGGCTTCTGAATGAGCAGTTCTTC. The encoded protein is CASSVPTGGLLNEQFF.

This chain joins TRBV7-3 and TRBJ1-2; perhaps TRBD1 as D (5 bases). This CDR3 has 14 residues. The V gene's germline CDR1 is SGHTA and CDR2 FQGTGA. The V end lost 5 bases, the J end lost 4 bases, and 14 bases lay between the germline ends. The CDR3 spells CASSPGAGPYGYTF. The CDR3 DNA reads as TGTGCCAGCAGCCCCGGGGCTGGGCCCTATGGCTACACCTTC.

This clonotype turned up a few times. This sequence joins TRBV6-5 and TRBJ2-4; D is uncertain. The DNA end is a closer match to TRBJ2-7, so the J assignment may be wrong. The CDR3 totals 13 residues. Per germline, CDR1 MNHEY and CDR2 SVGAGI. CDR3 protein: CASSTTNAYEQYF. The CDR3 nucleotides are TGTGCCAGCAGTACAACGAACGCCTACGAGCAGTACTTC.

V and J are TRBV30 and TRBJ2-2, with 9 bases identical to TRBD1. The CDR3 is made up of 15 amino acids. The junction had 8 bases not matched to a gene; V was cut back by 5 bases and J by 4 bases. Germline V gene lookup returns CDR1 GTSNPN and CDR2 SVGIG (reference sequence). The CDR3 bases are TGTGCCTGGGACCCGGGACAGGGAATCACCGGGGAGCTGTTTTTT. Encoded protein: CAWDPGQGITGELFF.

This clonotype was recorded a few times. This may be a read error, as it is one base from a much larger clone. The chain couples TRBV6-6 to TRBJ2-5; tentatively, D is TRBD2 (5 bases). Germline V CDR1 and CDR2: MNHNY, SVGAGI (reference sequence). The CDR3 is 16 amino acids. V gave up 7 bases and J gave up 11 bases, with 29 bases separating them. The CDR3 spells CASTPTGIAVYNEQYF. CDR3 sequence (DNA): TGTGCCAGCACCCCGACGGGAATAGCAGTCTACAATGAGCAGTACTTC.